Shown below are 19 T cell receptor beta chains from a single sample sequenced in a study of early T cells in non-severe SARS-CoV-2 infection. From the 5' RACE reads, TCRdb called clonotypes with MiXCR, one entry per CDR3 protein. The data contain approximately 110,000 distinct CDR3 sequences, about 15% of them singletons. Sequencing used whole blood. These receptor sequences come from an adult who was a healthcare worker with PCR-confirmed SARS-CoV-2 infection or an uninfected control (not recorded which).

The chain couples TRBV3-1 to TRBJ2-2; 8 bases line up with TRBD2. V shed 3 bases, J shed 5 bases, and the junction held 8 bases outside the gene matches. Germline V lookup: CDR1 LGHDT, CDR2 YNNKEL (reference sequence). CDR3 length equals 16 residues. In nucleotides, the CDR3 is TGTGCCAGCAGCCAGGCCGGGACTAGAAAGACCGGGGAGCTGTTTTTT. Translation gives CASSQAGTRKTGELFF.

This sequence joins TRBV27 and TRBJ2-2, with unresolved D. Germline CDR1 MNHEY, CDR2 SMNVEV (reference sequence). This CDR3 has 14 amino acids. Trimming stripped 0 bases from V and 6 bases from J, with 8 bases between. The CDR3 loop reads CASSLSWEAGELFF. The CDR3 DNA sequence: TGTGCCAGCAGTTTATCCTGGGAAGCCGGGGAGCTGTTTTTT.

V gene TRBV7-9 combines with J gene TRBJ2-6; TRBD2 is a possible D gene (5 bases). V lost 5 bases to trimming and J lost 3 bases, with 14 bases between them. The CDR3 extends over 16 amino acids. Looked up from germline, CDR1 is SEHNR and CDR2 is FQNEAQ (reference sequence). The CDR3 here is CASSNYIGVGANVLTF. CDR3 nucleotides: TGTGCCAGCAGCAACTATATCGGGGTTGGGGCCAACGTCCTGACTTTC.

In its sample, this clonotype was seen a few times. J is TRBJ1-2 and V is TRBV20-1; D is undetermined. V was cut by 7 bases and J by 6 bases, with 15 bases left in between. Per the germline V gene, CDR1 is DFQATT and CDR2 is SNEGSKA (reference sequence). The CDR3 is 12 amino acids. CDR3 coding DNA: TGCAGTGGACCCACCCCCCCTGATGGCTACACCTTC. It yields the protein CSGPTPPDGYTF.

This chain joins TRBV6-1 and TRBJ1-1; the D is unclear. There are 14 residues in the CDR3. Trimming shortened V by 1 base and J by 3 bases, and 9 bases separated the two germline ends. From germline, CDR1 is MNHNS and CDR2 SASEGT. Written as DNA, the CDR3 is TGTGCCAGCAGTGAAGTCCGCCTTTACACTGAAGCTTTCTTT. Translating it yields CASSEVRLYTEAFF.

This chain connects TRBV4-2 to TRBJ2-1, with 12 bases identical to TRBD1. The CDR3 consists of 18 residues. Germline CDR1 reads LGHNA; CDR2 reads YNFKEQ. The ends lost 1 base at V and 0 bases at J; junction bases unmatched: 4. The CDR3 protein is CASSQGGQGAGSYNEQFF. CDR3 coding DNA: TGTGCCAGCAGCCAAGGGGGACAGGGGGCAGGCTCCTACAATGAGCAGTTCTTC.

This clonotype turned up a few times. The chain recombines TRBV12-3 or TRBV12-4 with TRBJ1-3; D is unclear. The CDR3 covers 16 residues. V was clipped by 5 bases and J by 0 bases, with 14 bases between them. CDR3 loop: CASSLPFGRSGNTIYF. CDR3 in DNA: TGTGCCAGCAGTCTTCCTTTCGGTCGCTCTGGAAACACCATATATTTT.

V is TRBV5-1 and J is TRBJ1-3, with a weak D call TRBD1 (5 bases). The length of the CDR3 is 15 residues. Germline V lookup: CDR1 SGHRS, CDR2 YFSETQ. Deletions cut 0 bases from V and 3 bases from J, with 10 bases between. CDR3: CASSLVGGVGNTIYF. Written as DNA, the CDR3 is TGCGCCAGCAGCTTGGTTGGGGGAGTTGGAAACACCATATATTTT.

This clonotype has at least ten counts. V is TRBV20-1 and J is TRBJ2-5; the D gene is possibly TRBD2 (6 bases). Per the germline V gene, CDR1 is DFQATT and CDR2 is SNEGSKA (reference sequence). V was trimmed by 5 bases and J by 1 base, leaving 11 bases between them. CDR3 length equals 13 residues. CDR3 loop: CSAPSGLQETQYF. Written as DNA, the CDR3 is TGCAGTGCTCCATCGGGACTCCAAGAGACCCAGTACTTC.

The rearrangement joins TRBV20-1 to TRBJ1-4; D is unresolved. Germline V gene sequence: CDR1 DFQATT, CDR2 SNEGSKA (reference sequence). Trimming took 3 bases from V and 14 from J, leaving 13 bases between them. The CDR3 totals 11 residues. As DNA, the CDR3 is TGCAGTGCTAGCCGAGAGGAAGGTCTGTTTTTT. Translation: CSASREEGLFF.

This clonotype was picked up a small number of times. This rearrangement joins TRBV20-1 to TRBJ1-4, with TRBD1 matching 7 bases. The J segment lost 8 bases and the V segment lost 0 bases, leaving 6 bases of the junction unmatched. Germline V gives CDR1 DFQATT, CDR2 SNEGSKA (reference sequence). This CDR3 contains 14 residues. CDR3 nucleotides: TGCAGTGCTAGAGATCCCAGGGGGGGCGAAAAACTGTTTTTT. Residues: CSARDPRGGEKLFF.

The rearrangement links TRBV3-1 to TRBJ2-1; TRBD1 might be the D (6 bases). CDR1 is LGHDT, CDR2 YNNKEL, per germline (reference sequence). The CDR3 sequence is 13 residues long. Deletions cut 5 bases from V and 12 bases from J, with 17 bases between. Here the CDR3 reads CASSIGSTGGQFF. DNA for the CDR3: TGTGCCAGCAGCATAGGTTCGACAGGAGGGCAGTTCTTC.

The V gene is TRBV12-3 or TRBV12-4, the J gene TRBJ2-1, with D hard to call. This CDR3 comprises 12 residues. Trimming left V 0 bases short and J 15 bases short, with 12 bases between. The CDR3 sequence is CASSLADRQAFF. CDR3 sequence (DNA): TGTGCCAGCAGTTTAGCGGACCGCCAGGCGTTCTTC.

Only a few counts were recorded for this clonotype. The chain employs TRBV3-1 and TRBJ2-7; D ambiguous. This CDR3 spans 12 amino acids. The germline CDR1 and CDR2 sequences are LGHDT and YNNKEL (reference sequence). V shed 10 bases and J shed 0 bases, with 10 bases lying between them. CDR3 DNA sequence: TGTGCCACCGCCCTAAGCTCCTACGAGCAGTACTTC. As protein: CATALSSYEQYF.

This clonotype was seen a few times. V is TRBV6-6 and J is TRBJ1-2; TRBD1 might be the D (5 bases). The CDR3 loop spans 12 amino acids. The germline CDR1 and CDR2 sequences are MNHNY and SVGAGI (reference sequence). Trimming pared 5 bases from V and 3 bases from J, leaving 7 bases between. The CDR3 protein is CASSQGDYGYTF. CDR3 bases: TGTGCCAGCAGTCAGGGCGACTATGGCTACACCTTC.

J is TRBJ2-7 and V is TRBV20-1; 8 bases match TRBD1. CDR3 length: 13 residues. Looked up from germline, CDR1 is DFQATT and CDR2 is SNEGSKA (reference sequence). V was pared by 3 bases and J by 6 bases, with 7 bases of the junction left unmatched. The CDR3 sequence: CSASARGLGEQYF. DNA for the CDR3: TGCAGTGCTAGTGCCAGGGGGCTAGGCGAGCAGTACTTC.

This chain connects TRBV29-1 to TRBJ1-1, with unresolved D. This CDR3 is built from 10 residues. Germline V gene sequence: CDR1 SQVTM, CDR2 ANQGSEA. V lost 7 bases to trimming and J lost 5 bases, with 8 bases between them. The CDR3 DNA follows: TGCAGCGGTTTTAAGACTGAAGCTTTCTTT. Translating it yields CSGFKTEAFF. Together with reference TRBV29-1 and TRBJ1-1, the CDR3 gives the full variable domain: SAVISQKPSRDICQRGTSLTIQCQVDSQVTMMFWYRQQPGQSLTLIATANQGSEATYESGFVIDKFPISRPNLTFSTLTVSNMSPEDSSIYLCSGFKTEAFFGQGTRLTVV.

This chain's CDR3 is CAIMTVTSGGVYEQYF. The CDR3 nucleotides read TGTGCCATCATGACCGTGACTAGCGGGGGTGTTTACGAGCAGTACTTC. This rearrangement joins TRBV10-3 to TRBJ2-7; 12 nucleotides agree with TRBD2. Trimming took 7 bases from V and 4 from J; bases not matched to a gene: 11. This CDR3 is built from 16 residues. Germline-derived CDR1 and CDR2 are ENHRY and SYGVKD.

This clonotype was recorded a few times. The chain is built from TRBV20-1 and TRBJ2-3; D is unclear. This CDR3 has 13 residues. V lost 1 base to trimming and J lost 0 bases, with 5 bases between them. The germline V gene encodes CDR1 DFQATT and CDR2 SNEGSKA (reference sequence). In nucleotides, the CDR3 is TGCAGTGCTAGAGGGGGTAGCACAGATACGCAGTATTTT. It translates to CSARGGSTDTQYF.